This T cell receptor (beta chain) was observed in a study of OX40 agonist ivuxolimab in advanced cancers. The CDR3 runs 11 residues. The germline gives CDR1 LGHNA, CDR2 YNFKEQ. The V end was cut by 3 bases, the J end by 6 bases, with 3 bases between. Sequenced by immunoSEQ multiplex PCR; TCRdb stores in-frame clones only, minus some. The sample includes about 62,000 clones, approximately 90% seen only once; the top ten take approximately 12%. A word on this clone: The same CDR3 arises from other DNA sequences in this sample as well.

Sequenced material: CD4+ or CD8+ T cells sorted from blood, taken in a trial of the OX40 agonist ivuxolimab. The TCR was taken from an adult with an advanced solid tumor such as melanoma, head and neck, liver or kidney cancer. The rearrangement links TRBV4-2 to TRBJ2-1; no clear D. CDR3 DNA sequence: TGTGCCAGCAGCCAGGGCAATGAGCAGTTCTTC. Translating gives CASSQGNEQFF.